The clone carrying this TCR beta chain appeared a single time. The method was immunoSEQ multiplex PCR; TCRdb's version includes in-frame clones alone and lacks a portion of them. The table has tens of thousands of clones, roughly 92% seen once. The data are from a study of OX40 agonist ivuxolimab in advanced cancers. Study in general: Administration of intravenous ivuxolimab to patients occurred every 2 weeks at 0.01 to 10 mg/kg. Among those enrolled, mean age was about 58 years (range 23 to 79) and 82.7% were male.

The germline V gene encodes CDR1 LGHNA and CDR2 YNFKEQ. The CDR3 loop spans 15 amino acids. The V end lost 2 bases, the J end lost 1 base, and 8 bases lay between the germline ends. This receptor was identified in an adult with an advanced solid tumor such as melanoma, head and neck, liver or kidney cancer. V and J are TRBV4-2 and TRBJ1-4; D may be TRBD1 (6 bases). The starting material was CD4+ or CD8+ T cells sorted from blood, obtained in a trial of the OX40 agonist ivuxolimab. CDR3: CASSQTGQTNEKLFF. Here the CDR3 DNA reads TGTGCCAGCAGCCAAACAGGGCAAACTAATGAAAAACTGTTTTTT.